This T cell receptor (beta chain) emerged from a study of blood T cell repertoires in COVID-19 (dated by TCRdb to the early 2020s). A note on the overall study: The collaborator samples originated in the United States, Italy and Spain and spanned the acute and convalescent phases of COVID-19. The repertoires were released in a freely available public database meant as a resource for research on the immune response to SARS-CoV-2. Where available, HLA class I and class II types were taken from metadata supplied by the sample provider and were not determined by assay-based typing. Samples were obtained from the ongoing ImmuneRACE study (first 160 participants) and from 1,254 subjects provided by 6 global collaborators. The sample metadata nearly always contained a de-identified subject ID, COVID-19 status, age in years and sex. The material from the prospective study consisted of cDNA or gDNA derived from T cells, B-cell-depleted T cells, or PBMCs. Deeply sampled blood TCRbeta repertoires from subjects exposed to, actively infected with, or recovered from COVID-19 were included in the dataset. The investigation overall reported the following: How much clinical and demographic metadata was included differed by source and by participant, and the metadata was provided uncurated.

The CDR3 runs 15 residues from the cysteine to the phenylalanine. Just CDR3 DNA is preserved here, 45 bases in frame from base 1. V lost 1 base and J lost 3 bases, and the count of bases not matched to a germline gene is 3. The germline V gene supplies CDR1 KGHSH and CDR2 LQKENI. TCRbeta CDR3 regions were amplified from genomic DNA using the immunoSEQ Assay, a bias-controlled multiplex PCR. In the original analysis: The number of nucleated cells in each sample was estimated by amplification of reference gene primers within the assay. Sequence reads were collapsed and filtered to measure the absolute abundance of every unique TCRbeta CDR3 rearrangement. Productive Simpson clonality was computed per sample as the square root of Simpson's diversity index over productive rearrangements. TCRdb retrieved this table from immuneACCESS and kept in-frame rearrangements only. Not all clones are present; in checked studies, unresolved V genes account for under half, and no reason is known for the remainder. That table is the source of V, J and clone size, and D and trimming were worked out from the DNA. The sample data list some 250,000 clones, and 70% to 75% of these were observed just once. Together, the top ten hold around 3.4% of the sample.

The collaborating institutions used their own protocols to collect whole blood in K2EDTA tubes. For TCRbeta analysis, collaborators shipped samples in one of three forms: frozen whole blood, isolated PBMCs, or DNA extracted from either of those sample types. On this clone: The clone's antigen remains unknown. Base qualities are missing; no much larger clone stands one base away.

The chain is made from TRBV18 and TRBJ2-7, with 10 bases matching TRBD1. The source material was peripheral blood. This clonotype was sampled from a woman aged 80 or older with acute or convalescent COVID-19. This receptor has the CDR3 CASSPQTGGSYEQYF. The sequenced DNA: TGTGCCAGCTCACCACAGACAGGGGGCAGCTACGAGCAGTACTTC.